This TCR beta chain was identified during a study of blood T cell repertoires in COVID-19. The CDR3 sequence is 12 residues long. V shed 1 base and J shed 8 bases, with 5 bases lying between them. On this clone itself: This sample also contains other DNA sequences that code for the same CDR3.

Authors' analysis steps: Scientists estimated how many nucleated cells there were by amplifying reference gene primers. Produced via immunoSEQ multiplex PCR; TCRdb's table is partial and in-frame only. V and J calls and clone size are copied from that table; D and trimming were computed from the DNA. The sample includes 110,000 to 150,000 clones, around 87% of them seen just once. The sequenced material came from peripheral blood. The V and J genes are TRBV12-3 or TRBV12-4 and TRBJ2-2; D not resolved. This TCR derives from a woman aged 55 to 70 with active COVID-19. The CDR3 region has the DNA TGTGCCAGCAGTTTAGGAGCTGGGGAGCTGTTTTTT. Translated, it gives CASSLGAGELFF.